These T cell receptor beta chains were read from a single sample in a study of T cell responses to AZD1222 COVID-19 vaccine. Repertoires were generated with immunoSEQ multiplex PCR, while TCRdb's copy carries only in-frame clones and drops some. The sample lists around 100,000 clones, 92% occurring once. This specimen consisted of peripheral blood, obtained on day 0 of AZD1222 vaccination. These receptor sequences come from an adult in good health. CDR3s include the opening cysteine and the closing phenylalanine or tryptophan.

v_gene: TRBV7-8
j_gene: TRBJ2-7
CDR3aa: CASSPSGTVSYEQYF

v_gene: TRBV11-3
j_gene: TRBJ2-1
CDR3aa: CASSLGLAGGYLGHEQFF

v_gene: TRBV7-2
j_gene: TRBJ1-5
CDR3aa: CASAGSNQPQHF

v_gene: TRBV6-5
j_gene: TRBJ1-5
CDR3aa: CASSPAGGNQPQHF

v_gene: TRBV4-2
j_gene: TRBJ2-7
CDR3aa: CASSQEEGGSYEQYF

v_gene: TRBV27
j_gene: TRBJ2-6
CDR3aa: CASSWATVSGANVLTF

v_gene: TRBV12-3/TRBV12-4
j_gene: TRBJ2-5
CDR3aa: CASSYRETQYF

v_gene: TRBV19
j_gene: TRBJ1-3
CDR3aa: CASSSRAAGSGNTIYF

v_gene: TRBV24-1
j_gene: TRBJ2-3
CDR3aa: CATSDPGTSGGADTQYF

v_gene: TRBV19
j_gene: TRBJ2-7
CDR3aa: CASSLYVDDEQYF

v_gene: TRBV28
j_gene: TRBJ2-7
CDR3aa: CASSRTGITYEQYF

v_gene: TRBV7-6
j_gene: TRBJ2-2
CDR3aa: CASSLAHQGGAGGELFF

v_gene: TRBV19
j_gene: TRBJ1-6
CDR3aa: CATRRGQTVNSPLHF

v_gene: TRBV5-4
j_gene: TRBJ2-7
CDR3aa: CASSLGGRAASEQYF

v_gene: TRBV7-2
j_gene: TRBJ2-5
CDR3aa: CASSSWTGVAQYF

v_gene: TRBV11-3
j_gene: TRBJ1-1
CDR3aa: CASSLARENTEAFF

v_gene: TRBV12-5
j_gene: TRBJ2-2
CDR3aa: CAFDRVSNTGELFF

v_gene: TRBV6-5
j_gene: TRBJ2-2
CDR3aa: CASSYSPGQGAGELFF

v_gene: TRBV28
j_gene: TRBJ2-3
CDR3aa: CASSPTSGSSTDTQYF

v_gene: TRBV7-9
j_gene: TRBJ2-2
CDR3aa: CASSKAPRQLGAGETGELFF

v_gene: TRBV19
j_gene: TRBJ1-4
CDR3aa: CASSILGRKLFF

v_gene: TRBV12-3/TRBV12-4
j_gene: TRBJ1-1
CDR3aa: CASSGEGTEAFF

v_gene: TRBV7-3
j_gene: TRBJ1-1
CDR3aa: CASSEGIGTEAFF

v_gene: TRBV29-1
j_gene: TRBJ2-2
CDR3aa: CSAGQGDTGELFF

v_gene: TRBV7-8
j_gene: TRBJ2-1
CDR3aa: CASSSTVGLATYNEQFF

v_gene: TRBV7-9
j_gene: TRBJ2-7
CDR3aa: CASSLGMTQRDYEQYF

v_gene: TRBV18
j_gene: TRBJ1-5
CDR3aa: CASSPWTGVGQPQHF

v_gene: TRBV5-1
j_gene: TRBJ2-1
CDR3aa: CASSLSGTFNEQFF

v_gene: TRBV30
j_gene: TRBJ2-5
CDR3aa: CALLPDLWTQYF

v_gene: TRBV19
j_gene: TRBJ1-3
CDR3aa: CASKARLRSGNTIYF

v_gene: TRBV2
j_gene: TRBJ2-7
CDR3aa: CASSPTGKQYF

v_gene: TRBV7-3
j_gene: TRBJ2-2
CDR3aa: CASSLDGRSGELFF

v_gene: TRBV2
j_gene: TRBJ1-2
CDR3aa: CASKPDRGANYGYTF

v_gene: TRBV2
j_gene: TRBJ2-5
CDR3aa: CASSEATGGPSLEETQYF

v_gene: TRBV29-1
j_gene: TRBJ1-2
CDR3aa: CSVYSPTNYGYTF

v_gene: TRBV4-2
j_gene: TRBJ1-4
CDR3aa: CASSQDLDVSGEKLFF

v_gene: TRBV7-6
j_gene: TRBJ2-2
CDR3aa: CASSPLAGDTGELFF

v_gene: TRBV7-3
j_gene: TRBJ2-2
CDR3aa: CASSPLRQTGELFF

v_gene: TRBV24-1
j_gene: TRBJ2-5
CDR3aa: CATSNTGGQETQYF

v_gene: TRBV29-1
j_gene: TRBJ1-5
CDR3aa: CSVVTGYSNQPQHF

v_gene: TRBV19
j_gene: TRBJ2-3
CDR3aa: CASSLGLAGRPDTQYF

v_gene: TRBV2
j_gene: TRBJ2-7
CDR3aa: CASSGWGRVRDEQYF

v_gene: TRBV6-5
j_gene: TRBJ2-7
CDR3aa: CASRAGQGAIYEQYF

v_gene: TRBV5-8
j_gene: TRBJ1-4
CDR3aa: CASSFYRGEKLFF

v_gene: TRBV28
j_gene: TRBJ1-1
CDR3aa: CASSLRREAFF

v_gene: TRBV3-1/TRBV3-2
j_gene: TRBJ1-1
CDR3aa: CASSQQYRDTEAFF

v_gene: TRBV4-1
j_gene: TRBJ1-2
CDR3aa: CASSQESQKGYGYTF

v_gene: TRBV7-2
j_gene: TRBJ1-3
CDR3aa: CASSLTITGNTIYF

v_gene: TRBV10-3
j_gene: TRBJ2-1
CDR3aa: CAISGGQQGEQFF

v_gene: TRBV5-6
j_gene: TRBJ2-3
CDR3aa: CASSLGREPSTDTQYF

v_gene: TRBV2
j_gene: TRBJ2-1
CDR3aa: CASKWSGQGGEQFF